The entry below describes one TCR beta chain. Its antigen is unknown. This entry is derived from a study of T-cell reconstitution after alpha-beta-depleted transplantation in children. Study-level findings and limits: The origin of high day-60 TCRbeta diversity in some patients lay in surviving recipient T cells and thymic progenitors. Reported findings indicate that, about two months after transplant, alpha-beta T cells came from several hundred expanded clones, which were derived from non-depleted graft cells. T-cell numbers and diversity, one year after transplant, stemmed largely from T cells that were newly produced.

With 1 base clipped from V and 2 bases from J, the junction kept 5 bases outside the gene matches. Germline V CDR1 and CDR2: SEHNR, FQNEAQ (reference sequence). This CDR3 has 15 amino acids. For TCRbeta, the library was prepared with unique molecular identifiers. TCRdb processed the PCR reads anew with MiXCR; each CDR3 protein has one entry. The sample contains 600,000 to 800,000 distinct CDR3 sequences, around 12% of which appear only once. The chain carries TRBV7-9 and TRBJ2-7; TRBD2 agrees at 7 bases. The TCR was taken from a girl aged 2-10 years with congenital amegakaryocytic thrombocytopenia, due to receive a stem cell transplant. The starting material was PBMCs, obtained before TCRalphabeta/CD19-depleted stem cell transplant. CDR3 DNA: TGTGCCAGCAGCTTAGGGGAGGGACCAACCTACGAGCAGTACTTC. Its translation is CASSLGEGPTYEQYF.